One sample yielded the 24 T cell receptor beta chains listed below, sequenced in a study of blood T cell repertoires in COVID-19. The data were produced by immunoSEQ multiplex PCR, yet TCRdb's version contains in-frame clones alone and is incomplete. Among 53,000 or so clones listed, roughly three quarters were seen once. Sequences were obtained from peripheral blood. The origin of the receptors is a human donor with active or convalescent COVID-19. The donor label of this sample is uncertain.

Details on this clone: Other DNA variants within this sample encode the same CDR3. The chain carries TRBV5-1 and TRBJ1-2; perhaps TRBD1 as D (5 bases). Trimming cost V 7 bases and J 4 bases, with 11 bases left between them. CDR3 size: 12 residues. Germline CDR1 SGHRS, CDR2 YFSETQ. CDR3 nucleotides: TGCGCCAGCGCAGGGACTTCCTATGGCTACACCTTC. Translating it yields CASAGTSYGYTF.

This chain joins TRBV12-3 or TRBV12-4 and TRBJ1-1, with TRBD1 matching over 8 bases. The CDR3 contains 13 residues. V trimming: 6 bases; J trimming: 4 bases; junction bases outside the gene matches: 4. The CDR3 bases are TGTGCCAGCAGCCGACAGGGGCCCACTGAAGCTTTCTTT. Amino acids: CASSRQGPTEAFF.

The chain uses TRBV7-3 and TRBJ1-1; TRBD1 aligns across 10 bases. The V gene end was trimmed by 5 bases and the J gene end by 0 bases; junction bases not matched to a gene: 6. CDR1 is SGHTA and CDR2 is FQGTGA in the germline V gene. The CDR3 consists of 16 residues. CDR3 nucleotides: TGTGCCAGCAGCCCGGGACAGGGGATTATGAACACTGAAGCTTTCTTT. Translated, it gives CASSPGQGIMNTEAFF.

The chain couples TRBV18 to TRBJ1-1; D is possibly TRBD1 (5 bases). The CDR3 is 14 amino acids. The germline V and J ends were trimmed by 1 base and 2 bases, with 8 bases remaining between them. Germline V lookup: CDR1 KGHSH, CDR2 LQKENI. The CDR3 is CASSPQGLNTEAFF. CDR3 bases: TGTGCCAGCTCACCACAGGGGCTAAACACTGAAGCTTTCTTT.

The rearrangement joins TRBV7-3 to TRBJ2-3; TRBD2 agrees at 15 bases. Germline V gives CDR1 SGHTA, CDR2 FQGTGA. J gave up 4 bases and V 5 bases, and 4 bases lay outside the gene matches. The CDR3 has 16 residues. The CDR3 DNA is TGTGCCAGCAGCCCCGGACTAGCGGGAGGGGCAGATACGCAGTATTTT. Protein: CASSPGLAGGADTQYF. Variable domain in full (rest from reference TRBV7-3 and TRBJ2-3): GAGVSQTPSNKVTEKGKYVELRCDPISGHTALYWYRQSLGQGPEFLIYFQGTGAADDSGLPNDRFFAVRPEGSVSTLKIQRTERGDSAVYLCASSPGLAGGADTQYFGPGTRLTVL.

V usage is TRBV4-3 and J usage is TRBJ2-5, with 7 bases lining up with TRBD1. Germline values: CDR1 LGHNA, CDR2 YSLEER. J lost 3 bases, V lost 4 bases, and 11 bases had no gene match. The CDR3 has 16 residues. CDR3 sequence: CASSPSLQGMEETQYF. The CDR3 DNA is TGCGCCAGCAGCCCCAGTCTACAGGGGATGGAAGAGACCCAGTACTTC.

The V and J genes are TRBV6-6 and TRBJ2-7; 10 positions match TRBD1. V trimming: 8 bases; J trimming: 6 bases; junction bases outside the gene matches: 4. Per germline, CDR1 MNHNY and CDR2 SVGAGI (reference sequence). CDR3 length: 12 amino acids. CDR3 in DNA: TGTGCCAGCGGACAGGGGGACTTCGAGCAGTACTTC. Amino acids: CASGQGDFEQYF.

The chain is built from TRBV25-1 and TRBJ1-1, with 7 bases aligning to TRBD1. The V segment lost 2 bases and the J segment 2 bases; nucleotides outside the gene matches: 2. CDR1 is MGHDK, CDR2 SYGVNS, per germline. This CDR3 has 14 residues. The CDR3 bases are TGTGCCAGCAGTGAAGACAGGGTCAACACTGAAGCTTTCTTT. As protein: CASSEDRVNTEAFF.

This clone was found a few times. This chain connects TRBV5-6 to TRBJ2-2; 8 bases fit TRBD1. This CDR3 spans 17 amino acids. Germline assignment: CDR1 SGHDT and CDR2 YYEEEE. The junction had 15 bases not matched to a gene; V was cut back by 4 bases and J by 7 bases. CDR3 sequence (DNA): TGTGCCAGCAGCCCTTCTCCGGGACAGGCCATCGGCGGGGAGCTGTTTTTT. Amino acids: CASSPSPGQAIGGELFF.

The chain uses TRBV7-9 and TRBJ2-5, with no clear D. From germline, CDR1 is SEHNR and CDR2 FQNEAQ (reference sequence). The length of the CDR3 is 13 residues. Trimming left V 8 bases short and J 2 bases short, with 12 bases between. Written as DNA, the CDR3 is TGTGCCAGCTCGCGGTGGCAACAAGAGACCCAGTACTTC. It yields the protein CASSRWQQETQYF.

The gene calls are TRBV3-1 (or the pseudogene TRBV3-2) and TRBJ2-5, with 11 bases aligning to TRBD2. V lost 4 bases, J lost 2 bases, and 3 bases stayed unmatched. Germline V CDR1 and CDR2: LGHDT, YNNKEL (reference sequence). The CDR3 totals 15 residues. CDR3 coding DNA: TGTGCCAGCAGCCCTGGGACTAGCGGTCAAGAGACCCAGTACTTC. It yields the protein CASSPGTSGQETQYF.

The chain has TRBV7-2 and TRBJ1-3; D gene unclear. The germline gives CDR1 SGHTA, CDR2 FQGNSA. The CDR3 has 12 residues. V dropped 4 bases and J dropped 4 bases, with 5 bases sitting between them. This CDR3 is CASSWEGNTIYF. The CDR3 bases are TGTGCCAGCAGCTGGGAGGGAAACACCATATATTTT.

This clone was seen a single time. V and J are TRBV9 and TRBJ1-1; tentative D call: TRBD1 (5 bases). V dropped 0 bases and J dropped 5 bases, with 8 bases sitting between them. The CDR3 consists of 13 residues. Germline CDR1 and CDR2: SGDLS and YYNGEE. CDR3 nucleotide sequence: TGTGCCAGCAGCGTAGCTAAGGGGACTGAAGCTTTCTTT. It is translated as CASSVAKGTEAFF. The variable domain in full, with the rest retrieved from reference TRBV9 and TRBJ1-1, is DSGVTQTPKHLITATGQRVTLRCSPRSGDLSVYWYQQSLDQGLQFLIQYYNGEERAKGNILERFSAQQFPDLHSELNLSSLELGDSALYFCASSVAKGTEAFFGQGTRLTVV.

This chain links TRBV5-3 with TRBJ1-5; D gene unclear. TRBV5-3 is filed as an ORF, its function uncertain. This CDR3 has 14 residues. V lost 9 bases, J lost 0 bases, and 13 bases lay in between. The CDR3 protein is CATGGDYSNQPQHF. CDR3 coding DNA: TGTGCCACAGGCGGCGACTATAGCAATCAGCCCCAGCATTTT.

DNA for the CDR3: TGTGCCAGCAGCGCCCAGGGTAATACAGATACGCAGTATTTT. It specifies CASSAQGNTDTQYF. The gene calls are TRBV9 and TRBJ2-3; D may be TRBD1 (5 bases). This CDR3 region has 14 residues. Trimming removed 3 bases from V and 3 bases from J, with 11 bases in between. The germline gives CDR1 SGDLS, CDR2 YYNGEE.

The table lists this clone with a count of one. The rearrangement uses TRBV27 and TRBJ1-4, with 8 bases that match TRBD1. The V segment lost 0 bases and the J segment 10 bases; nucleotides outside the gene matches: 7. The CDR3 length is 15 residues. Per germline, CDR1 MNHEY and CDR2 SMNVEV (reference sequence). The CDR3 region is CASSLSGQVLGKLFF. The CDR3 DNA follows: TGTGCCAGCAGTTTATCGGGACAGGTCCTCGGAAAACTGTTTTTT.

By share, this clone counts as medium-sized (0.01 to 0.1%). Other nucleotide sequences from this sample produce the same CDR3. As DNA, the CDR3 is TGTGCCACCAGTGATTTACAGGGAGCCGGGGAGCTGTTTTTT. This codes for CATSDLQGAGELFF. This sequence joins TRBV24-1 and TRBJ2-2; possible D gene TRBD1, 6 bases. The CDR3 covers 14 residues. CDR1 is KGHDR and CDR2 is SFDVKD in the germline V gene. Trimming removed 1 base from V and 6 bases from J, with 8 bases in between.

The chain links TRBV6-5 to TRBJ1-4; 7 bases align to TRBD1. The germline V gene encodes CDR1 MNHEY and CDR2 SVGAGI. The CDR3 consists of 15 residues. V trimming: 6 bases; J trimming: 3 bases; junction bases outside the gene matches: 7. CDR3 sequence (DNA): TGTGCCAGCAGCCTGGGACAGCATCCTAATGAAAAACTGTTTTTT. This encodes CASSLGQHPNEKLFF.

This rearrangement joins TRBV7-6 to TRBJ2-4; D is perhaps TRBD2 (6 bases). The CDR3 is 18 amino acids. Between the trimmed V and J ends, which lost 3 bases and 1 base, there was a span of 19 bases. Germline CDR1 is SGHVS and CDR2 is FNYEAQ. CDR3 sequence (DNA): TGTGCCAGCAGCTTTAGCGGTACGACCGCTGGGGCCAAAAACATTCAGTACTTC. The encoded protein is CASSFSGTTAGAKNIQYF.

The chain employs TRBV7-9 and TRBJ2-7; 7 nucleotides agree with TRBD2. The V segment lost 5 bases and the J segment 6 bases; nucleotides outside the gene matches: 4. The V gene's germline CDR1 is SEHNR and CDR2 FQNEAQ (reference sequence). This CDR3 spans 12 amino acids. The CDR3 nucleotides read TGTGCCAGCAGCCCTGGACTAGGCGAGCAGTACTTC. Protein product: CASSPGLGEQYF. Full variable domain (missing parts from reference TRBV7-9 and TRBJ2-7): DTGVSQNPRHKITKRGQNVTFRCDPISEHNRLYWYRQTLGQGPEFLTYFQNEAQLEKSRLLSDRFSAERPKGSFSTLEIQRTEQGDSAMYLCASSPGLGEQYFGPGTRLTVT.

This clone was counted a few times. V usage is TRBV12-5 and J usage is TRBJ1-5; TRBD1 is a possible D gene (6 bases). This CDR3 is 13 amino acids long. Germline V CDR1 and CDR2: LGHNT, FRNRAP. Between the trimmed V and J ends, which lost 4 bases and 2 bases, there was a span of 6 bases. The CDR3 nucleotides are TGTGCTAGTGGTTCAGGGGGCAATCAGCCCCAGCATTTT. Its translation is CASGSGGNQPQHF.

This clone has a single count. V usage is TRBV12-3 or TRBV12-4 and J usage is TRBJ2-7, with D maybe TRBD1 (5 bases). Trimming pared 8 bases from V and 3 bases from J, leaving 14 bases between. The CDR3 sequence is 13 residues long. The CDR3 spells CASALGQNYEQYF. The CDR3 DNA reads as TGTGCCAGCGCTTTGGGGCAGAACTACGAGCAGTACTTC.

The V call is TRBV21-1, the J call TRBJ2-6; TRBD1 reflects the table's D call only, with no check against the DNA. TRBV21-1 is a listed pseudogene. This CDR3 is built from 15 residues. The CDR3: CASSKKGAGANVLTF. The CDR3 bases are TGTGCCAGCAGCAAGAAAGGGGCTGGGGCCAACGTCCTGACTTTC.

This sequence joins TRBV18 and TRBJ2-5, with D possibly TRBD2 on 6 matching bases. With 3 bases removed from V and 4 bases from J, the gap between germline ends came to 9 bases. The germline V gene encodes CDR1 KGHSH and CDR2 LQKENI. The CDR3 contains 13 residues. The CDR3, as DNA: TGTGCCAGCTCACCGGCAGCGGGAGAGACCCAGTACTTC. Its translation is CASSPAAGETQYF.